This entry describes one T cell receptor beta chain. The data originate from a study of control samples from healthy donors and cancer patients. CDR3 size: 15 residues. CDR1 is SGHVS, CDR2 FNYEAQ, per germline. V was clipped by 5 bases and J by 7 bases; unmatched bases: 12. Repertoires were generated with immunoSEQ multiplex PCR, while TCRdb's copy carries only in-frame clones and drops some. The sample lists approximately 59,000 clones; around 87% were seen once. The rearrangement uses TRBV7-6 and TRBJ2-5, with TRBD1 identical over 8 bases. This receptor was identified in a woman aged 55-70 years with lung cancer. The sample taken for sequencing was PBMCs. In DNA form, the CDR3 reads TGTGCCAGCAGCCCGGACAGGGTAGAAGGCGCGACCCAGTACTTC. This codes for CASSPDRVEGATQYF.